This TCR beta chain was found in a study of read filtering for tumor transcriptome and immune sequencing. Study as a whole: Among patients, some 17 were male and about 15 female, aged about 47 to 85 (mean about 71). By R-ISS, stages I, II and III held approximately 8, 16 and 7 patients.

This clonotype was observed many times. Its antigen is unknown. The library was built from about 0.4 ug RNA with molecular barcoded adaptors for alpha/delta and beta/gamma chains. TCRdb ran MiXCR on the reads and lists one entry per CDR3 protein. The data hold fewer than 75,000 distinct CDR3 sequences, with 20% to 25% observed a single time. Germline CDR1 is DFQATT and CDR2 is SNEGSKA (reference sequence). Trimming pared 0 bases from V and 1 base from J, leaving 12 bases between. The CDR3 runs to 15 residues. Study-level findings and limits: IR-seq captured clonotypes deeper and more reliably than RNA-seq. Single-read clonotypes: approximately 87% of IR-seq clonotypes (around 3.5% of reads), 65% to 75% of RNA-seq clonotypes (44.6% of reads).

Sequencing was performed on a population of CD138-negative cells sorted from bone marrow. The TCR comes from a donor aged 40 or over with multiple myeloma. The J gene is TRBJ1-1, the V gene TRBV20-1; no reliable D call. The CDR3 protein is CSARDPLTANTEAFF. DNA for the CDR3: TGCAGTGCTAGAGACCCCCTAACAGCGAACACTGAAGCTTTCTTT.